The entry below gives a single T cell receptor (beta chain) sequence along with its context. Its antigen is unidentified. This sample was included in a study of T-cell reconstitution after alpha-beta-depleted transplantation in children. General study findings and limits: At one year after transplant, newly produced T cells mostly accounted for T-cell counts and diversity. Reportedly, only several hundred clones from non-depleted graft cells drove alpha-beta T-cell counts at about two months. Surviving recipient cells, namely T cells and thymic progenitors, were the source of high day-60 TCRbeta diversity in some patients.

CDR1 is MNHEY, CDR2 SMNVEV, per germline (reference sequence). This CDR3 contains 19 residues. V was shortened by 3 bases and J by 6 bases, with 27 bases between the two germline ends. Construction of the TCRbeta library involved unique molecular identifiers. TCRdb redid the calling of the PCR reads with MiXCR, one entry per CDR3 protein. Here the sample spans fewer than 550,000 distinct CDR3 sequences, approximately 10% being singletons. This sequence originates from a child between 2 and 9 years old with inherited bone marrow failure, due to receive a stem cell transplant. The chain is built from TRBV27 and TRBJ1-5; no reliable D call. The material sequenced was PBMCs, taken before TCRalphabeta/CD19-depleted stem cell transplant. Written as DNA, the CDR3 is TGTGCCAGCAGTTTGCCCGGGAAAGTCCATGGCGAGGTACGTCAGCCCCAGCATTTT. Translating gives CASSLPGKVHGEVRQPQHF.